These T cell receptor beta chains were read from a single sample in a study of metastatic and nonmetastatic thyroid tumors. TCRdb reanalyzed the PCR reads via MiXCR. The table has fewer than 30,000 clones, around 15% seen once. Sequencing input: blood. The receptor source for this set is a female donor with papillary thyroid cancer or a benign thyroid nodule (not recorded which). Some clones in this sample may be carry-over from other donors' samples. Each CDR3 is given with its conserved first and last residue. A D gene is named only where the DNA matches it firmly. Expanded clones get a size class; other rows say once, few or many, or leave the size out.

clone_size: many; v_call: TRBV20-1; d_call: -; j_call: TRBJ2-7; cdr3_aa: CSAKAAGGAYEQYF; cdr3_nt: TGCAGTGCTAAGGCGGCAGGGGGGGCCTACGAGCAGTACTTC
clone_size: many; v_call: TRBV7-9; d_call: -; j_call: TRBJ2-5; cdr3_aa: CASSPPGGLETQYF; cdr3_nt: TGTGCCAGCAGCCCGCCCGGGGGTCTGGAGACCCAGTACTTC
clone_size: -; v_call: TRBV6-1; d_call: TRBD1; j_call: TRBJ2-3; cdr3_aa: CASIRDRNAAGDTQYF; cdr3_nt: TGTGCCAGCATCCGGGACAGAAACGCGGCCGGGGATACGCAGTATTTT
clone_size: many; v_call: TRBV6-1; d_call: TRBD1; j_call: TRBJ1-3; cdr3_aa: CASSPGTVPLSGNTIYF; cdr3_nt: TGTGCCAGCAGTCCCGGGACAGTACCTCTCTCTGGAAACACCATATATTTT
clone_size: -; v_call: TRBV19; d_call: TRBD2; j_call: TRBJ2-7; cdr3_aa: CASSRTSGSFYEQYF; cdr3_nt: TGTGCCAGTAGTCGGACTAGCGGGAGCTTCTACGAGCAGTACTTC
clone_size: medium-sized; v_call: TRBV27; d_call: -; j_call: TRBJ2-6; cdr3_aa: CASRDVSGANVLTF; cdr3_nt: TGTGCCAGCAGGGACGTCTCTGGGGCCAACGTCCTGACTTTC
clone_size: few; v_call: TRBV12-3/TRBV12-4; d_call: -; j_call: TRBJ1-2; cdr3_aa: CASSRGTSHTF; cdr3_nt: TGTGCCAGCAGCCGCGGGACATCCCACACCTTC
clone_size: many; v_call: TRBV3-1; d_call: -; j_call: TRBJ1-1; cdr3_aa: CASSQGVQRAFF; cdr3_nt: TGTGCCAGCAGCCAAGGGGTACAGAGGGCTTTCTTT
clone_size: many; v_call: TRBV12-3/TRBV12-4; d_call: -; j_call: TRBJ2-6; cdr3_aa: CASSPPFFYSGANVLTF; cdr3_nt: TGTGCCAGCAGTCCACCCTTTTTTTACTCTGGGGCCAACGTCCTGACTTTC
clone_size: many; v_call: TRBV5-1; d_call: TRBD1; j_call: TRBJ1-5; cdr3_aa: CASSLDGQGAQPQHF; cdr3_nt: TGCGCCAGCAGCTTGGATGGGCAGGGGGCTCAGCCCCAGCATTTT
clone_size: many; v_call: TRBV20-1; d_call: -; j_call: TRBJ1-2; cdr3_aa: CSARSGLNYGYTF; cdr3_nt: TGCAGTGCTAGATCAGGACTAAACTATGGCTACACCTTC
clone_size: many; v_call: TRBV16; d_call: -; j_call: TRBJ1-6; cdr3_aa: CASSQSTLGPLHF; cdr3_nt: TGTGCCAGCAGCCAATCGACCCTTGGACCCCTCCACTTT
clone_size: -; v_call: TRBV6-6; d_call: TRBD2; j_call: TRBJ2-7; cdr3_aa: CASSYSGGSNSEQYF; cdr3_nt: TGTGCCAGCAGTTACTCGGGCGGGAGTAATTCCGAGCAGTACTTC
clone_size: many; v_call: TRBV11-3; d_call: -; j_call: TRBJ1-1; cdr3_aa: CASSLVWGRMNTEAFF; cdr3_nt: TGTGCCAGCAGCTTAGTGTGGGGGCGGATGAACACTGAAGCTTTCTTT
clone_size: many; v_call: TRBV11-2; d_call: -; j_call: TRBJ2-1; cdr3_aa: CASSLDWQSNEQFF; cdr3_nt: TGTGCCAGCAGCTTAGATTGGCAGTCCAATGAGCAGTTCTTC
clone_size: many; v_call: TRBV6-1; d_call: -; j_call: TRBJ2-7; cdr3_aa: CASRGEFYEQYF; cdr3_nt: TGTGCCAGCAGGGGTGAGTTCTACGAGCAGTACTTC
clone_size: medium-sized; v_call: TRBV6-1; d_call: -; j_call: TRBJ2-7; cdr3_aa: CASIPGHRSSYEQYF; cdr3_nt: TGTGCCAGCATCCCGGGACACCGGAGCTCCTACGAGCAGTACTTC
clone_size: -; v_call: TRBV12-3/TRBV12-4; d_call: TRBD2; j_call: TRBJ2-1; cdr3_aa: CASSLGAGAWNEQFF; cdr3_nt: TGTGCCAGCAGTTTAGGAGCGGGAGCTTGGAATGAGCAGTTCTTC
clone_size: -; v_call: TRBV3-1; d_call: -; j_call: TRBJ2-5; cdr3_aa: CASSPGQSPGETQYF; cdr3_nt: TGTGCCAGCAGTCCCGGACAGTCCCCTGGGGAGACCCAGTACTTC
clone_size: many; v_call: TRBV5-1; d_call: -; j_call: TRBJ1-3; cdr3_aa: CASSPGGSGNTIYF; cdr3_nt: TGCGCCAGCAGCCCCGGGGGTTCTGGAAACACCATATATTTT
clone_size: many; v_call: TRBV5-6; d_call: -; j_call: TRBJ2-1; cdr3_aa: CASSSEYGKEQFF; cdr3_nt: TGTGCCAGCAGCTCGGAATATGGAAAGGAGCAGTTCTTC
clone_size: many; v_call: TRBV6-2/TRBV6-3; d_call: -; j_call: TRBJ2-3; cdr3_aa: CASSYSQLRTDTQYF; cdr3_nt: TGTGCCAGCAGTTACTCGCAGCTTCGCACAGATACGCAGTATTTT
clone_size: many; v_call: TRBV3-1; d_call: -; j_call: TRBJ1-2; cdr3_aa: CASSQGGHYGYTF; cdr3_nt: TGTGCCAGCAGCCAAGGGGGTCACTATGGCTACACCTTC
clone_size: -; v_call: TRBV7-6; d_call: TRBD2; j_call: TRBJ2-5; cdr3_aa: CASSSGLAVRETQYF; cdr3_nt: TGTGCCAGCAGCTCGGGACTAGCGGTTAGGGAGACCCAGTACTTC